Listed below are T cell receptor beta chains from one sample, sequenced in a study of EBV T-cell therapy then PD-1 blockade in nasopharyngeal carcinoma. Here immunoSEQ multiplex PCR was the method, and the copy in TCRdb shows in-frame clones only, minus some. The sample includes approximately 15,000 clones, around four fifths of them seen just once. What these receptors recognize is not known. The sequencing used CD8+ T cells from blood, collected at roughly day 99 from a patient whose treatment included autologous EBV-specific T cells and nivolumab. The receptors shown here come from a man aged 35-49 years with nasopharyngeal carcinoma. The CDR3 runs from the conserved cysteine through the conserved F or W. Each record gives: D gene, clone size, J gene, V gene, CDR3 DNA, CDR3 protein. The D gene is left open where the match is weak. Rows may omit the clone size; those that give it use once, few, many or a size class.

d_call: .; clone_size: .; j_call: TRBJ1-2; v_call: TRBV4-3; cdr3_nt: TGCGCCAGCAGCCAGACGGACGCGGGGGGCTACACCTTC; cdr3_aa: CASSQTDAGGYTF
d_call: .; clone_size: .; j_call: TRBJ2-5; v_call: TRBV13; cdr3_nt: TGTGCCAGCAGCCCGAGTGGGAAGACCCAGTACTTC; cdr3_aa: CASSPSGKTQYF
d_call: .; clone_size: .; j_call: TRBJ1-1; v_call: TRBV19; cdr3_nt: TGTGCCAGTAGTATAGATCTCCCCACTGAAGCTTTCTTT; cdr3_aa: CASSIDLPTEAFF
d_call: .; clone_size: .; j_call: TRBJ1-1; v_call: TRBV5-1; cdr3_nt: TGCGCCAGCAGCATATATACGTCGACATCCATGAACACTGAAGCTTTCTTT; cdr3_aa: CASSIYTSTSMNTEAFF
d_call: TRBD1; clone_size: .; j_call: TRBJ2-3; v_call: TRBV4-3; cdr3_nt: TGCGCCAGCAGCCCGACAGGGGGGGCAGATACGCAGTATTTT; cdr3_aa: CASSPTGGADTQYF
d_call: .; clone_size: .; j_call: TRBJ2-1; v_call: TRBV13; cdr3_nt: TGTGCCAGCAGCTTCTATCTAGGAAATGAGCAGTTCTTC; cdr3_aa: CASSFYLGNEQFF
d_call: TRBD1; clone_size: .; j_call: TRBJ2-7; v_call: TRBV5-5; cdr3_nt: TGTGCCAGCAGCTTGACAGGGGGCCGGGACGAGCAGTACTTC; cdr3_aa: CASSLTGGRDEQYF
d_call: TRBD1; clone_size: .; j_call: TRBJ1-3; v_call: TRBV28; cdr3_nt: TGTGCCAGCACCAGGGGGGTTCCCGGAAACACCATATATTTT; cdr3_aa: CASTRGVPGNTIYF
d_call: TRBD2; clone_size: .; j_call: TRBJ2-3; v_call: TRBV6-5; cdr3_nt: TGTGCCAGCAGGACTTTAGCGGGGGGGTCAGATACGCAGTATTTT; cdr3_aa: CASRTLAGGSDTQYF
d_call: .; clone_size: .; j_call: TRBJ1-6; v_call: TRBV21-1; cdr3_nt: TGTGCCAGCGTAAACACCGCAATTTCACCCCTCCACTTT; cdr3_aa: CASVNTAISPLHF
d_call: TRBD1; clone_size: .; j_call: TRBJ2-1; v_call: TRBV12-3/TRBV12-4; cdr3_nt: TGTGCCAGCAGTTCCGACAGGGGACATGAGCAGTTCTTC; cdr3_aa: CASSSDRGHEQFF
d_call: TRBD2; clone_size: .; j_call: TRBJ2-1; v_call: TRBV6-4; cdr3_nt: TGTGCCAGCAGTGACAGGCTAGCGGGAGACAATGAGCAGTTCTTC; cdr3_aa: CASSDRLAGDNEQFF
d_call: .; clone_size: .; j_call: TRBJ1-1; v_call: TRBV5-1; cdr3_nt: TGCGCCAGCAGCCCCGTCGGGAACACTGAAGCTTTCTTT; cdr3_aa: CASSPVGNTEAFF
d_call: TRBD1; clone_size: once; j_call: TRBJ1-6; v_call: TRBV7-9; cdr3_nt: TGTGCCAGCAGCCGAGGGACAGGAAGTCATAATTCACCCCTCCACTTT; cdr3_aa: CASSRGTGSHNSPLHF
d_call: .; clone_size: .; j_call: TRBJ2-7; v_call: TRBV19; cdr3_nt: TGTGCCAGTAGTATCCCTGGCCGGGGTTGGGAGCAGTACTTC; cdr3_aa: CASSIPGRGWEQYF
d_call: TRBD2; clone_size: .; j_call: TRBJ2-5; v_call: TRBV7-3; cdr3_nt: TGTGCCAGCAGCACGGGACTAGCGGAGGGGGAGACCCAGTACTTC; cdr3_aa: CASSTGLAEGETQYF
d_call: .; clone_size: few; j_call: TRBJ1-6; v_call: TRBV6-5; cdr3_nt: TGTGCCAGCAGTTACTCCGACAGCTCCTATAATTCACCCCTCCACTTT; cdr3_aa: CASSYSDSSYNSPLHF
d_call: .; clone_size: .; j_call: TRBJ1-3; v_call: TRBV12-5; cdr3_nt: TGTGCTAGTGGCCCGCCCAGGGAACCCGGAAACACCATATATTTT; cdr3_aa: CASGPPREPGNTIYF
d_call: .; clone_size: few; j_call: TRBJ1-3; v_call: TRBV5-4; cdr3_nt: TGTGCCAGCAGCTTGTCAGGGACTGGAAACACCATATATTTT; cdr3_aa: CASSLSGTGNTIYF
d_call: TRBD1; clone_size: .; j_call: TRBJ1-1; v_call: TRBV9; cdr3_nt: TGTGCCAGCAGCTTCGGACAGGGAAACACTGAAGCTTTCTTT; cdr3_aa: CASSFGQGNTEAFF
d_call: .; clone_size: .; j_call: TRBJ2-1; v_call: TRBV6-4; cdr3_nt: TGTGCCAGCAGTGAAGGGGAGGTCAATGAGCAGTTCTTC; cdr3_aa: CASSEGEVNEQFF
d_call: TRBD1; clone_size: once; j_call: TRBJ2-1; v_call: TRBV5-4; cdr3_nt: TGTGCCAGCAGCCCCGACAGGGTAGGCAATGAGCAGTTCTTC; cdr3_aa: CASSPDRVGNEQFF
d_call: TRBD2; clone_size: .; j_call: TRBJ2-2; v_call: TRBV19; cdr3_nt: TGTGCCAGTAGTCCGAGACCGGGACTAGCGGGGGGGCCGGGCACCGGGGAGCTGTTTTTT; cdr3_aa: CASSPRPGLAGGPGTGELFF
d_call: .; clone_size: once; j_call: TRBJ2-7; v_call: TRBV27; cdr3_nt: TGTGCCAGCAGTTTATCCCCTGGGACCGGTCCCTACGAGCAGTACTTC; cdr3_aa: CASSLSPGTGPYEQYF
d_call: .; clone_size: .; j_call: TRBJ1-5; v_call: TRBV10-1; cdr3_nt: TGCGCCAGATGGAGGGGTCAGGGACACAATCAGCCCCAGCATTTT; cdr3_aa: CARWRGQGHNQPQHF
d_call: .; clone_size: .; j_call: TRBJ2-3; v_call: TRBV1; cdr3_nt: TGCACCAGCAGCAAACAGGGAAGGAACACAGATACGCAGTATTTT; cdr3_aa: CTSSKQGRNTDTQYF
d_call: TRBD1; clone_size: once; j_call: TRBJ2-2; v_call: TRBV11-2; cdr3_nt: TGTGCCAGCAGCTGTAAACAGGGGGCAAGGACCGGGGAGCTGTTTTTT; cdr3_aa: CASSCKQGARTGELFF
d_call: TRBD2; clone_size: .; j_call: TRBJ2-3; v_call: TRBV7-2; cdr3_nt: TGTGCCAGCAGCACAGCGGGGGGGCTGTGGAATACGCAGTATTTT; cdr3_aa: CASSTAGGLWNTQYF
d_call: .; clone_size: .; j_call: TRBJ1-3; v_call: TRBV11-1; cdr3_nt: TGTGCCAGCAGCTGGAGGGGGTCTGGAAACACCATATATTTT; cdr3_aa: CASSWRGSGNTIYF
d_call: TRBD1; clone_size: .; j_call: TRBJ2-7; v_call: TRBV29-1; cdr3_nt: TGCAGCGTAACCGGGACAGGGCGATCCTACGAGCAGTACTTC; cdr3_aa: CSVTGTGRSYEQYF
d_call: .; clone_size: once; j_call: TRBJ2-7; v_call: TRBV7-9; cdr3_nt: TGTGCCAGCAGCTTAATGGGGTCCTACGAGCAGTACTTC; cdr3_aa: CASSLMGSYEQYF
d_call: .; clone_size: .; j_call: TRBJ2-1; v_call: TRBV6-4; cdr3_nt: TGTGCCAGCAGTGACTCGGGTCAGCAACACAATGAGCAGTTCTTC; cdr3_aa: CASSDSGQQHNEQFF
d_call: .; clone_size: .; j_call: TRBJ2-1; v_call: TRBV27; cdr3_nt: TGTGCCAGCAGTTTACCCGGACAGGAGCAGTTCTTC; cdr3_aa: CASSLPGQEQFF
d_call: .; clone_size: .; j_call: TRBJ2-7; v_call: TRBV24-1; cdr3_nt: TGTGCCACCAGTGATCACAGGGATTACGAGCAGTACTTC; cdr3_aa: CATSDHRDYEQYF
d_call: .; clone_size: .; j_call: TRBJ2-1; v_call: TRBV28; cdr3_nt: TGTGCCAGCAGTTTTGGGGCCCGGAATGAGCAGTTCTTC; cdr3_aa: CASSFGARNEQFF
d_call: TRBD1; clone_size: .; j_call: TRBJ1-2; v_call: TRBV9; cdr3_nt: TGTGCCAGCAGCTCACCAAGGGACAGGCAATCCTATGGCTACACCTTC; cdr3_aa: CASSSPRDRQSYGYTF
d_call: .; clone_size: once; j_call: TRBJ1-1; v_call: TRBV14; cdr3_nt: TGTGCCAGCAGCCAAGATGACCCCGACAAGGGGTGGATGAACACTGAAGCTTTCTTT; cdr3_aa: CASSQDDPDKGWMNTEAFF
d_call: .; clone_size: .; j_call: TRBJ2-1; v_call: TRBV5-1; cdr3_nt: TGCGCCAGCAGCGGAACCGCTAATGAGCAGTTCTTC; cdr3_aa: CASSGTANEQFF
d_call: .; clone_size: .; j_call: TRBJ1-2; v_call: TRBV23-1; cdr3_nt: TGCGCCAGCAGTCAATCGGGGTTCTATGGCTACACCTTC; cdr3_aa: CASSQSGFYGYTF
d_call: .; clone_size: .; j_call: TRBJ2-1; v_call: TRBV27; cdr3_nt: TGTGCCAGCAGTTTCCGGACAGACTACAATGAGCAGTTCTTC; cdr3_aa: CASSFRTDYNEQFF
d_call: TRBD2; clone_size: .; j_call: TRBJ2-3; v_call: TRBV6-4; cdr3_nt: TGTGCCAGCAGTGACGGGACTAGCGGCGCAGATACGCAGTATTTT; cdr3_aa: CASSDGTSGADTQYF
d_call: .; clone_size: .; j_call: TRBJ1-1; v_call: TRBV19; cdr3_nt: TGTGCCAGTAGTCCAGAAGGGGTGGGGACTGAAGCTTTCTTT; cdr3_aa: CASSPEGVGTEAFF
d_call: .; clone_size: .; j_call: TRBJ2-3; v_call: TRBV5-8; cdr3_nt: TGTGCCAGCAGCTTGGGTCAGGTTCAAACAGATACGCAGTATTTT; cdr3_aa: CASSLGQVQTDTQYF
d_call: TRBD2; clone_size: .; j_call: TRBJ2-7; v_call: TRBV13; cdr3_nt: TGTGCCAGCAGCTCTAGCGGGGGCCCGAGGGAGCAGTACTTC; cdr3_aa: CASSSSGGPREQYF
d_call: .; clone_size: .; j_call: TRBJ2-3; v_call: TRBV2; cdr3_nt: TGTGCCAGCAGTGACGTGGGGTTGGGTTTTGCGACAGATACGCAGTATTTT; cdr3_aa: CASSDVGLGFATDTQYF
d_call: .; clone_size: .; j_call: TRBJ1-1; v_call: TRBV9; cdr3_nt: TGTGCCAGCAGCTCGGACAGTTACACTGAAGCTTTCTTT; cdr3_aa: CASSSDSYTEAFF
d_call: .; clone_size: .; j_call: TRBJ1-1; v_call: TRBV5-1; cdr3_nt: TGCGCCAGCAGCATGAACACTGAAGCTTTCTTT; cdr3_aa: CASSMNTEAFF
d_call: TRBD1; clone_size: .; j_call: TRBJ1-1; v_call: TRBV4-1; cdr3_nt: TGCGCCAGCAGAGGACAGGGGTCACCTGAAGCTTTCTTT; cdr3_aa: CASRGQGSPEAFF